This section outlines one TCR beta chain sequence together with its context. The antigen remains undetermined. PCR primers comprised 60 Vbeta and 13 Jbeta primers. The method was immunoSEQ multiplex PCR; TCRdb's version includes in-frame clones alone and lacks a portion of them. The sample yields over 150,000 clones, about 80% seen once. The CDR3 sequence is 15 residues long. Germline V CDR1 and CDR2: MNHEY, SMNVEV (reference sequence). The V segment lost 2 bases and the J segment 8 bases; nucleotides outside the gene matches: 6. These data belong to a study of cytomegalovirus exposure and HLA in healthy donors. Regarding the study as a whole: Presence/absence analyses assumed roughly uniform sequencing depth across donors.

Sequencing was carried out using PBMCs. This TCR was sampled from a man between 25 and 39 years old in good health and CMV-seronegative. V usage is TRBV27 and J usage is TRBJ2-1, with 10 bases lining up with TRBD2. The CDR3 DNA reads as TGTGCCAGCAGTTTAAGGGGAGCGGGAGGGCATGAGCAGTTCTTC. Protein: CASSLRGAGGHEQFF.